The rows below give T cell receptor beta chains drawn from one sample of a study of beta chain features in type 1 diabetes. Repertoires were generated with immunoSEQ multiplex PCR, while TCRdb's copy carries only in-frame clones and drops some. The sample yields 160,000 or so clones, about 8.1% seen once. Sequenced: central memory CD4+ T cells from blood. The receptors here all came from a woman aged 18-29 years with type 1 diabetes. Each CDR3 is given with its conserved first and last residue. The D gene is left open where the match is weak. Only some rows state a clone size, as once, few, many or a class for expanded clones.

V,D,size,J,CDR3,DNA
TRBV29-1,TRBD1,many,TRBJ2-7,CSVEGQGAGEQYF,TGCAGCGTTGAGGGACAGGGGGCGGGCGAGCAGTACTTC
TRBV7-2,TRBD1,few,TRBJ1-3,CASSAGTAIGNTIYF,TGTGCCAGCAGCGCAGGGACAGCCATAGGAAACACCATATATTTT
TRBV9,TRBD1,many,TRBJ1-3,CASSAQGASGNTIYF,TGTGCCAGCAGCGCTCAGGGGGCTTCTGGAAACACCATATATTTT
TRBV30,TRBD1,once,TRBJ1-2,CAWSVQGPNYGYTF,TGTGCCTGGAGTGTACAGGGGCCTAACTATGGCTACACCTTC
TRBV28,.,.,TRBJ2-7,CASSFWTTGYEQYF,TGTGCCAGCAGTTTTTGGACTACGGGCTACGAGCAGTACTTC
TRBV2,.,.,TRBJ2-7,CASSSDRTYEQYF,TGTGCCAGCAGTTCGGACAGAACCTACGAGCAGTACTTC
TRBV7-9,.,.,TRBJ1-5,CASSSSEGNQPQHF,TGTGCCAGCAGCTCCTCGGAGGGGAATCAGCCCCAGCATTTT
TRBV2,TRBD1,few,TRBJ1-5,CASSDGTANQPQHF,TGTGCCAGCAGTGATGGGACAGCAAATCAGCCCCAGCATTTT
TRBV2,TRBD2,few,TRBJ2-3,CASSPEGLFTDTQYF,TGTGCCAGCAGTCCAGAGGGACTATTCACAGATACGCAGTATTTT
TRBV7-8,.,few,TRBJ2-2,CASSSGFVGELFF,TGTGCCAGCAGCTCGGGATTTGTGGGCGAGCTGTTTTTT
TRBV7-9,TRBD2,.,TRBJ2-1,CASSFGGGYNEQFF,TGTGCCAGCAGCTTTGGCGGGGGCTACAATGAGCAGTTCTTC
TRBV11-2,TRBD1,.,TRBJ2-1,CASSLGQGARANEQFF,TGTGCCAGCAGCTTAGGACAGGGGGCCAGAGCCAATGAGCAGTTCTTC
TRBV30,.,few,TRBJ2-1,CAWSSVSYNEQFF,TGTGCCTGGAGTTCAGTATCGTACAATGAGCAGTTCTTC
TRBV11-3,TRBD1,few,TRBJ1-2,CASSSRTGERGYTF,TGTGCCAGCAGCTCCCGGACAGGGGAGCGCGGCTACACCTTC
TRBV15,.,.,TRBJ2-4,CATSRDRGGQYF,TGTGCCACCAGCAGAGATAGGGGGGGTCAGTACTTC
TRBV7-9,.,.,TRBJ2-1,CASSQPGLLRNEQFF,TGTGCCAGCAGTCAACCGGGATTACTTCGCAATGAGCAGTTCTTC
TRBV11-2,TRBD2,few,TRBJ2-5,CASSYLPSGGAQETQYF,TGTGCCAGCAGCTATTTACCTAGCGGGGGGGCCCAAGAGACCCAGTACTTC
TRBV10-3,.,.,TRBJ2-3,CAISAPSQDTQYF,TGTGCCATCAGTGCTCCTAGCCAAGATACGCAGTATTTT
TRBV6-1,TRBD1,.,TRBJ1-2,CASSDRQGTHYGYTF,TGTGCCAGCAGCGACCGACAGGGTACTCACTATGGCTACACCTTC
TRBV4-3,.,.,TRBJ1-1,CASSLRGGSTEAFF,TGCGCCAGCAGCCTCCGGGGGGGCAGCACTGAAGCTTTCTTT
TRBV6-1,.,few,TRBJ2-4,CASSGQIGNIQYF,TGTGCCAGCAGTGGACAGATCGGGAACATTCAGTACTTC
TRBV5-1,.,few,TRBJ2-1,CASSDRGEQFF,TGCGCCAGCAGCGACCGGGGTGAGCAGTTCTTC
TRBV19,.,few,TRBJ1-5,CASSIISGSNQPQHF,TGTGCCAGTAGTATCATCTCGGGGAGCAATCAGCCCCAGCATTTT
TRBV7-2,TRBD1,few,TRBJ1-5,CASSLSGQREQPQHF,TGTGCCAGCAGCCTTTCGGGACAGAGAGAACAGCCCCAGCATTTT
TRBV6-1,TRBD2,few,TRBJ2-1,CASSASGGTNEQFF,TGTGCCAGCAGTGCTAGCGGGGGGACCAATGAGCAGTTCTTC
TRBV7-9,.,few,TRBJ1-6,CASSQREGSPLHF,TGTGCCAGCAGCCAACGGGAGGGTTCACCCCTCCACTTT
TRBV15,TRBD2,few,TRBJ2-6,CATSRWGGSSGANVLTF,TGTGCCACCAGCAGGTGGGGGGGGAGCTCTGGGGCCAACGTCCTGACTTTC
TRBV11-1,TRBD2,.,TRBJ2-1,CASSLPGLAGVEQFF,TGTGCCAGCAGCCTTCCCGGACTAGCGGGAGTTGAGCAGTTCTTC
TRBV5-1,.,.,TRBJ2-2,CASTSGEAWRELFF,TGCGCCAGCACCTCGGGGGAGGCCTGGAGGGAGCTGTTTTTT
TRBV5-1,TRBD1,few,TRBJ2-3,CASSPGTGGVTDTQYF,TGCGCCAGCAGCCCTGGGACAGGGGGCGTGACAGATACGCAGTATTTT
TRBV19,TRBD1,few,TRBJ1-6,CASSTDRANSPLHF,TGTGCCAGTAGTACCGACAGGGCTAATTCACCCCTCCACTTT
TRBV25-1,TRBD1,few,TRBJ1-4,CASREDRGFNEKLFF,TGTGCCAGCAGAGAGGACAGGGGCTTTAATGAAAAACTGTTTTTT
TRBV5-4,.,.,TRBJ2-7,CASSLETAPGFF,TGTGCCAGCAGCTTGGAGACAGCTCCCGGTTTTTTC
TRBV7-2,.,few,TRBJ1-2,CASSLARQVGYGYTF,TGTGCCAGCAGCTTAGCACGACAGGTGGGCTATGGCTACACCTTC
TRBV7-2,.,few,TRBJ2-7,CASRRVYEQYF,TGTGCCAGCAGGCGCGTCTACGAGCAGTACTTC
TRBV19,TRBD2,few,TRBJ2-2,CASSRTSGSTGELFF,TGTGCCAGTAGTCGGACTAGCGGAAGCACCGGGGAGCTGTTTTTT
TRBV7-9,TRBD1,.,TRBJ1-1,CASSWGQGDTEAFF,TGTGCCAGCAGCTGGGGACAGGGGGACACTGAAGCTTTCTTT
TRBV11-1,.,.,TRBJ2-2,CASSGPSYFTGELFF,TGTGCCAGCAGCGGCCCCAGTTATTTCACCGGGGAGCTGTTTTTT
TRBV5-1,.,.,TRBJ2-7,CASSPLPGQGGIYEQYF,TGCGCCAGCAGCCCCCTGCCCGGGCAGGGTGGGATCTACGAGCAGTACTTC
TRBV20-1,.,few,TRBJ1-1,CSASVFTEAFF,TGCAGTGCTAGCGTATTTACTGAAGCTTTCTTT
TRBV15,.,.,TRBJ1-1,CATSNPTSTEAFF,TGTGCCACCAGCAATCCGACTAGCACTGAAGCTTTCTTT
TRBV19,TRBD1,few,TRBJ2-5,CASTPGTGQETQYF,TGTGCCAGTACCCCGGGGACAGGTCAAGAGACCCAGTACTTC
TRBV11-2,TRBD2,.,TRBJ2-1,CASSPTGGYSNEQFF,TGTGCCAGCAGCCCCACGGGGGGGTACAGCAATGAGCAGTTCTTC
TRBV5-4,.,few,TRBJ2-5,CASSPGETQYF,TGTGCCAGCAGCCCGGGGGAGACCCAGTACTTC
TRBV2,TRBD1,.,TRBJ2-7,CASSEWGQGTSNEQYF,TGTGCCAGCAGTGAATGGGGACAGGGGACGAGCAACGAGCAGTACTTC
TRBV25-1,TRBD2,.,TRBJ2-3,CASSEHTSGGDTQYF,TGTGCCAGCAGTGAGCACACTAGCGGGGGAGATACGCAGTATTTT
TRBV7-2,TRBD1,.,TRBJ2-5,CASSAGTGRVQYF,TGTGCCAGCAGCGCCGGGACAGGGCGGGTCCAGTACTTC
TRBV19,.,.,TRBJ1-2,CASSIETDGYTF,TGTGCCAGTAGTATAGAGACAGATGGCTACACCTTC
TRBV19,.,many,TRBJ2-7,CASSIGGIYEQYF,TGTGCCAGTAGTATAGGAGGTATCTACGAGCAGTACTTC
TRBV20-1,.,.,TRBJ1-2,CSARDRGHTF,TGCAGTGCTAGAGACAGGGGTCACACCTTC
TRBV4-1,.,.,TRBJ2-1,CASSHQAFNNEQFF,TGCGCCAGCAGCCACCAGGCTTTTAACAATGAGCAGTTCTTC
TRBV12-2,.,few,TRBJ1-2,CASRLIGAATF,TGTGCAAGTCGCTTGATAGGGGCAGCGACCTTC
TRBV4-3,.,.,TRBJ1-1,CASSQVYGNTEAFF,TGCGCCAGCAGCCAAGTCTACGGGAACACTGAAGCTTTCTTT